This T cell receptor (beta chain) was captured in a study of blood T cells in healthy people across ages. Combining a sample-barcoded 5' primer with a J-beta primer mix, a second PCR ran for about 7 to 11 cycles. Each CDR3 protein gets one entry after TCRdb re-called the 5' RACE reads with MiXCR. This table holds about 730,000 distinct CDR3 sequences, approximately 43% found once. CDR1 is DFQATT, CDR2 SNEGSKA, per germline (reference sequence). The CDR3 has 15 residues. Between the trimmed V and J ends, which lost 3 bases and 6 bases, there was a span of 21 bases. The rearrangement joins TRBV20-1 to TRBJ2-7; D might be TRBD1 (6 bases). The material sequenced was blood. This TCR came from a woman aged 55-69 years in good health. This CDR3 is CSARSRGLSITEQYF. For the CDR3, the DNA is TGCAGTGCTAGGAGCAGGGGCCTATCAATTACCGAGCAGTACTTC.